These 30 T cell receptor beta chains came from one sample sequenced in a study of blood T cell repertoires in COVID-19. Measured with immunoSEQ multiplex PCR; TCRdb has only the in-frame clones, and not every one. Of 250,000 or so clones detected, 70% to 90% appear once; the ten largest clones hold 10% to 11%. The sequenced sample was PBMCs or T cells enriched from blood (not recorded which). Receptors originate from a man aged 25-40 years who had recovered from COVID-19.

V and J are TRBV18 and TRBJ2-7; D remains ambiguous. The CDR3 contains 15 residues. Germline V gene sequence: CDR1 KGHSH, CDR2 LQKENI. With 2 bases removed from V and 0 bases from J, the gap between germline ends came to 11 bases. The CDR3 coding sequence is TGTGCCAGCTCACCAGGAGATACGAGCTCCTACGAGCAGTACTTC. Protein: CASSPGDTSSYEQYF.

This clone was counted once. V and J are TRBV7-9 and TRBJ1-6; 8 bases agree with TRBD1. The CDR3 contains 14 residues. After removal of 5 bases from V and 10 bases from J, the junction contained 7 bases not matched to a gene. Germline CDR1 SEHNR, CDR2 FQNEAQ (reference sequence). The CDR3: CASSPDRGRSPLHF. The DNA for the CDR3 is TGTGCCAGCAGCCCAGACAGGGGCCGCTCACCCCTCCACTTT.

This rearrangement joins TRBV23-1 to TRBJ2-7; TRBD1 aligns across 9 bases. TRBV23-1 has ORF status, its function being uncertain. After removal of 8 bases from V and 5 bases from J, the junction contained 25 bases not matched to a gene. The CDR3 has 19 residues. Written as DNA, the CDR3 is TGCGCCAGCTCCACTGAACCTCACGGGATTCGGGACAGGGCCCACGAGCAGTACTTC. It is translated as CASSTEPHGIRDRAHEQYF.

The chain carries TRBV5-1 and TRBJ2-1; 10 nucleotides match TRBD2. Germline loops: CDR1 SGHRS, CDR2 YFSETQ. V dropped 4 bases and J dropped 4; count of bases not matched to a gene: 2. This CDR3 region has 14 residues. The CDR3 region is CASSDSGGYNEQFF. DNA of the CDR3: TGCGCCAGCAGCGATAGCGGGGGGTACAATGAGCAGTTCTTC.

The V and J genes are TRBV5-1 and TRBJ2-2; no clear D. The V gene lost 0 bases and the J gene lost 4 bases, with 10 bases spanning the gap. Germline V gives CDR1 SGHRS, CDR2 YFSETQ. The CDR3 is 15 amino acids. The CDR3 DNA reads TGCGCCAGCAGCTTGGCCTTTAGCTCCACCGGGGAGCTGTTTTTT. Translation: CASSLAFSSTGELFF.

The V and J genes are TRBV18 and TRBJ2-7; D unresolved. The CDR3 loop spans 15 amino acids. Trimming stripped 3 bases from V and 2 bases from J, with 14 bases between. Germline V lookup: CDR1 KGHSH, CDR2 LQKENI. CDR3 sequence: CASSPSLSVTYEQYF. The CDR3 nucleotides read TGTGCCAGCTCACCTTCCCTCAGCGTTACCTACGAGCAGTACTTC.

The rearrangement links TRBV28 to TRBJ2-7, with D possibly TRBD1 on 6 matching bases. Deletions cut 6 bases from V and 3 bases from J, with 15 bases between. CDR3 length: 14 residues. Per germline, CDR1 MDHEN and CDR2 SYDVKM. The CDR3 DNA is TGTGCCAGCAGAGGACAGTCCCTCCACTACGAGCAGTACTTC. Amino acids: CASRGQSLHYEQYF.

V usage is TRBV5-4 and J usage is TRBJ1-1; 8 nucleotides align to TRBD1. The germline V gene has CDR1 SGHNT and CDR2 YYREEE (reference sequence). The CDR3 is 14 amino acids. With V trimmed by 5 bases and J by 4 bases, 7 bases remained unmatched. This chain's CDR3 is CASRLDRGLTEAFF. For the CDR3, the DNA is TGTGCCAGCAGACTCGACAGGGGCCTCACTGAAGCTTTCTTT. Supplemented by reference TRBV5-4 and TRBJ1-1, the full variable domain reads ETGVTQSPTHLIKTRGQQVTLRCSSQSGHNTVSWYQQALGQGPQFIFQYYREEENGRGNFPPRFSGLQFPNYSSELNVNALELDDSALYLCASRLDRGLTEAFFGQGTRLTVV.

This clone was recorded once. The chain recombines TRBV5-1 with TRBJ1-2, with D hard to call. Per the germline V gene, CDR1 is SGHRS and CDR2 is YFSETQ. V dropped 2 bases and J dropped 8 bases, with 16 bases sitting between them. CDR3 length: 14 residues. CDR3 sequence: CASSFKGDRGGYTF. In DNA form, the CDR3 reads TGCGCCAGCAGCTTTAAGGGAGACCGAGGGGGCTACACCTTC.

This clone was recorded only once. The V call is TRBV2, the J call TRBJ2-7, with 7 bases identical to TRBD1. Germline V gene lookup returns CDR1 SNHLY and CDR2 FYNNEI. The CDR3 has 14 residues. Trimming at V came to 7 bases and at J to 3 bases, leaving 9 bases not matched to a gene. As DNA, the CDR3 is TGTGCCAGCAAGTTTGGGACAGATAACTACGAGCAGTACTTC. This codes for CASKFGTDNYEQYF.

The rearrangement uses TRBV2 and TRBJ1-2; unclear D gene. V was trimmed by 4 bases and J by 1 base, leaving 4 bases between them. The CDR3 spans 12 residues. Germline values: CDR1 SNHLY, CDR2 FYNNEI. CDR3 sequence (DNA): TGTGCCAGCAGTGTCCTTAACTATGGCTACACCTTC. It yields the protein CASSVLNYGYTF.

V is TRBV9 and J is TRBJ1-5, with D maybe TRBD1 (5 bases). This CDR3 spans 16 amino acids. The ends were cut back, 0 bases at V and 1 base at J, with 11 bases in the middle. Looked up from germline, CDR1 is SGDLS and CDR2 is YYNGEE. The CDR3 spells CASSVGAPGSNQPQHF. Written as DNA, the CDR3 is TGTGCCAGCAGCGTAGGTGCCCCAGGGAGCAATCAGCCCCAGCATTTT.

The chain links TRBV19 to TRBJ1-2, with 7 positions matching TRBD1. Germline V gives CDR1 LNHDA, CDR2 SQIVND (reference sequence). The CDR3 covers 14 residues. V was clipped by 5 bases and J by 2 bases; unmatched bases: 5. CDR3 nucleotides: TGTGCCAGTAGTTTGGGACAGACAAACTATGGCTACACCTTC. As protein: CASSLGQTNYGYTF.

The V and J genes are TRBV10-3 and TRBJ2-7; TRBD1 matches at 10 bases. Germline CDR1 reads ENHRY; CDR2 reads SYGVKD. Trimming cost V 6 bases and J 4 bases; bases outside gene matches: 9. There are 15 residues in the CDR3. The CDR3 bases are TGTGCCATCAGCATACGCCGGGACAGGGGATACGAGCAGTACTTC. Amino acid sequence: CAISIRRDRGYEQYF.

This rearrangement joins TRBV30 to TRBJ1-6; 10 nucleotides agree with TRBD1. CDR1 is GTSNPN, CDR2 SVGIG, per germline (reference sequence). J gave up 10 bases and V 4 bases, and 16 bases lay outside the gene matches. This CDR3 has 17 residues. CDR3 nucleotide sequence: TGTGCCTGGAAAAAGGAAAGCGTAGGACAGGGGGGGTCACCCCTCCACTTT. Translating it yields CAWKKESVGQGGSPLHF.

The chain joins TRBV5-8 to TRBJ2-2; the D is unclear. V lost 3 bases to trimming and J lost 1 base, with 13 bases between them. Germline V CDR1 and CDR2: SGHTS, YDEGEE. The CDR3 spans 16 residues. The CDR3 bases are TGTGCCAGCAGCTCCGGGTTGCGGCTGAACACCGGGGAGCTGTTTTTT. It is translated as CASSSGLRLNTGELFF. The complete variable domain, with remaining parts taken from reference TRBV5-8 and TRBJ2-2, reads EAGVTQSPTHLIKTRGQQATLRCSPISGHTSVYWYQQALGLGLQFLLWYDEGEERNRGNFPPRFSGRQFPNYSSELNVNALELEDSALYLCASSSGLRLNTGELFFGEGSRLTVL.

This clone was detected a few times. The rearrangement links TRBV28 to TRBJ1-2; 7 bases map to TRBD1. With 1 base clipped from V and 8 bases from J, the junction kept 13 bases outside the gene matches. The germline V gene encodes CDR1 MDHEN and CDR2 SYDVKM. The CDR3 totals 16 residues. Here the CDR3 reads CASSLSVGTGVGGYTF. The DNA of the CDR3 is TGTGCCAGCAGTTTATCGGTTGGTACAGGGGTGGGGGGCTACACCTTC.

The CDR3 region is CASSLRRLANTIYF. In DNA form, the CDR3 reads TGTGCCAGCAGTTTGCGGAGGCTGGCCAACACCATATATTTT. The chain links TRBV7-9 to TRBJ1-3, with no clear D. This CDR3 spans 14 amino acids. The germline V and J ends were trimmed by 6 bases and 7 bases, with 16 bases remaining between them. The germline gives CDR1 SEHNR, CDR2 FQNEAQ (reference sequence). The whole variable domain, remainder taken from reference TRBV7-9 and TRBJ1-3, is DTGVSQNPRHKITKRGQNVTFRCDPISEHNRLYWYRQTLGQGPEFLTYFQNEAQLEKSRLLSDRFSAERPKGSFSTLEIQRTEQGDSAMYLCASSLRRLANTIYFGEGSWLTVV.

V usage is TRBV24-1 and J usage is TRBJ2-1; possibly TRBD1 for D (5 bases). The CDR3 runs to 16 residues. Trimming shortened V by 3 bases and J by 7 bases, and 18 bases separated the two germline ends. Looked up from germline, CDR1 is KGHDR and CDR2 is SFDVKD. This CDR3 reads CATSDRGRGRPNEQFF. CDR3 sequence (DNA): TGTGCCACCAGTGATAGGGGTCGAGGAAGACCTAATGAGCAGTTCTTC.

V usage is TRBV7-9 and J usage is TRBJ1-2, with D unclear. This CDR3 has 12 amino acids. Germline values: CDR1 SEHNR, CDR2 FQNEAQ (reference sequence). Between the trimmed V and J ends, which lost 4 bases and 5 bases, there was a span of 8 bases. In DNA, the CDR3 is TGTGCCAGCAGCTCCCATTTTTATGGCTACACCTTC. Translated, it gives CASSSHFYGYTF.

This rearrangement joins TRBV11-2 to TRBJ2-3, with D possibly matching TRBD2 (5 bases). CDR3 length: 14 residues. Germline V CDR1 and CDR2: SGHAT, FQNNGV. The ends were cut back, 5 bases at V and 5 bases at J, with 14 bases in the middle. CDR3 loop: CASSHPRRLDTQYF. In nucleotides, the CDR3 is TGTGCCAGCAGCCACCCCCGGAGGTTAGATACGCAGTATTTT.

The CDR3 loop reads CASRDQGSPLHF. CDR3 nucleotide sequence: TGCGCCAGCAGGGATCAGGGGTCACCCCTCCACTTT. The V gene is TRBV10-2, the J gene TRBJ1-6; TRBD1 might be the D (6 bases). The germline V and J ends were trimmed by 6 bases and 10 bases, with 10 bases remaining between them. The CDR3 contains 12 residues. Germline V gives CDR1 WSHSY, CDR2 SAAADI.

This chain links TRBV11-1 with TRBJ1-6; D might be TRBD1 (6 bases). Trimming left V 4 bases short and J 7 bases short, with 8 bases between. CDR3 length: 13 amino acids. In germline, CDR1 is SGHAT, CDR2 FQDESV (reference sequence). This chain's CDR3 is CASSSGQNSPLHF. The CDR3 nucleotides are TGTGCCAGCAGCTCCGGACAGAATTCACCCCTCCACTTT.

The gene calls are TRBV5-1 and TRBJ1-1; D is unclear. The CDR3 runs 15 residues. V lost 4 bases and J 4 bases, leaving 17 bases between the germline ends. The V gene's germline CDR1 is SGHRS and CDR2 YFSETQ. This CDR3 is CASSPSPGRVTEAFF. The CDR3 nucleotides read TGCGCCAGCAGCCCGAGCCCGGGTCGAGTCACTGAAGCTTTCTTT. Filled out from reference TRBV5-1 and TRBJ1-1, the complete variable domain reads KAGVTQTPRYLIKTRGQQVTLSCSPISGHRSVSWYQQTPGQGLQFLFEYFSETQRNKGNFPGRFSGRQFSNSRSEMNVSTLELGDSALYLCASSPSPGRVTEAFFGQGTRLTVV.

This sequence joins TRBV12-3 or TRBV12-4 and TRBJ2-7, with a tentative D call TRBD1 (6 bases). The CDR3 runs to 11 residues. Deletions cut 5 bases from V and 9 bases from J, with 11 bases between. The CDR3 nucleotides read TGTGCCAGCAGTACAGGGTTGGTGCAGTACTTC. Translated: CASSTGLVQYF.

The CDR3 spells CASSAGLVYEQYF. CDR3 bases: TGTGCCAGCAGCGCGGGACTAGTCTACGAGCAGTACTTC. This chain uses TRBV5-6 with TRBJ2-7; TRBD2 matches at 8 bases. The CDR3 has 13 amino acids. CDR1 and CDR2 from the germline V gene are SGHDT and YYEEEE. J was trimmed by 3 bases and V by 4 bases; bases with no gene match: 3.

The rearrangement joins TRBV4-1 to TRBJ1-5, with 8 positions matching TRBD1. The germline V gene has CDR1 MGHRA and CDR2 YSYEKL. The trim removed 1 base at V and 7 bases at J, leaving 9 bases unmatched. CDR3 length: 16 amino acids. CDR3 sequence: CASSQGWGQDGQPQHF. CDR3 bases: TGCGCCAGCAGCCAAGGTTGGGGACAGGATGGCCAGCCCCAGCATTTT.

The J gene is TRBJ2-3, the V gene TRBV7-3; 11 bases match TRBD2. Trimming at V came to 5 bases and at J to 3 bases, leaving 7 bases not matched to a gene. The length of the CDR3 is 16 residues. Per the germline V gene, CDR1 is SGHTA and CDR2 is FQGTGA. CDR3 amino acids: CASSPIAGGQTDTQYF. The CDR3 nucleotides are TGTGCCAGCAGCCCCATAGCGGGGGGGCAGACAGATACGCAGTATTTT.

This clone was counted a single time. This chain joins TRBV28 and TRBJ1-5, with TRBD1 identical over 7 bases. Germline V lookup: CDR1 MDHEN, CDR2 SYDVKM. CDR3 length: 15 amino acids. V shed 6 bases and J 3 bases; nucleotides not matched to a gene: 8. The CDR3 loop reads CASSGTDRLNQPQHF. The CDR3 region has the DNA TGTGCCAGCAGCGGAACGGACAGGCTCAATCAGCCCCAGCATTTT.

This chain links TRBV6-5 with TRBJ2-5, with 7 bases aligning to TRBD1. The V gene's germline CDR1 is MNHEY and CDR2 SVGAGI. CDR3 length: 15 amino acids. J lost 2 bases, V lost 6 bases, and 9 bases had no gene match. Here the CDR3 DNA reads TGTGCCAGCAGCCTACGGATGGACAGGCAAGAGACCCAGTACTTC. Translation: CASSLRMDRQETQYF.